The next 14 T cell receptor beta chains were all read from a single sample in a study of CD8 T cells in Susac syndrome. RNA totalling roughly 0.45 to 1 ug underwent reverse transcription with random hexamers. TCRdb fed the immunoSEQ multiplex PCR reads into MiXCR, producing one record per CDR3 protein. The sample lists some 100,000 distinct CDR3 sequences; about 95% were seen once. What was sequenced was CD8+ T cells from PBMCs. The receptors derive from a human donor with Susac syndrome.

The chain is built from TRBV18 and TRBJ2-7, with D unresolved. V lost 1 base and J lost 4, with 5 bases in between. Germline V gene sequence: CDR1 KGHSH, CDR2 LQKENI. CDR3 size: 12 residues. The CDR3 here is CASSPHGYEQYF. The DNA for the CDR3 is TGTGCCAGCTCACCACACGGATACGAGCAGTACTTC.

The CDR3 region has the DNA TGTGCCAGCAGTTCCGGGTCAACTAATGAAAAACTGTTTTTT. Its protein is CASSSGSTNEKLFF. V gene TRBV28 combines with J gene TRBJ1-4; D not resolved. The CDR3 length is 14 residues. The V gene's germline CDR1 is MDHEN and CDR2 SYDVKM. V lost 4 bases to trimming and J lost 0 bases, with 6 bases between them.

The chain recombines TRBV9 with TRBJ1-1; D is possibly TRBD1 (5 bases). V was clipped by 3 bases and J by 2 bases, with 14 bases between them. CDR1 SGDLS and CDR2 YYNGEE come from the germline V gene. The length of the CDR3 is 15 residues. CDR3 coding DNA: TGTGCCAGCAGCGGACCCGGGGGGATAAACACTGAAGCTTTCTTT. It is translated as CASSGPGGINTEAFF.

The CDR3, as DNA: TGTGCCAGCTCACCACTCGGACCCCCAGGGGACACTGAAGCTTTCTTT. Translating gives CASSPLGPPGDTEAFF. The chain couples TRBV18 to TRBJ1-1; perhaps TRBD1 as D (6 bases). CDR3 length equals 16 residues. V lost 1 base to trimming and J lost 3 bases, with 15 bases between them. Germline V CDR1 and CDR2: KGHSH, LQKENI.

The V gene is TRBV9, the J gene TRBJ2-5; possible D gene TRBD2, 5 bases. Germline V CDR1 and CDR2: SGDLS, YYNGEE. This CDR3 is 15 amino acids long. Trimming stripped 4 bases from V and 5 bases from J, with 18 bases between. This CDR3 reads CASSTRVGVRETQYF. DNA of the CDR3: TGTGCCAGCAGCACCCGAGTCGGGGTACGGGAGACCCAGTACTTC.

The V gene is TRBV6-5, the J gene TRBJ2-5, with D unresolved. The CDR3 contains 13 residues. CDR1 and CDR2 from the germline V gene are MNHEY and SVGAGI. Trimming stripped 2 bases from V and 5 bases from J, with 9 bases between. CDR3 in DNA: TGTGCCAGCAGTTACGATCTAGAGGAGACCCAGTACTTC. This encodes CASSYDLEETQYF.

The chain is built from TRBV13 and TRBJ2-7, with 11 bases matching TRBD2. This CDR3 region has 14 residues. CDR1 is PRHDT, CDR2 FYEKMQ, per germline (reference sequence). Trimming took 3 bases from V and 2 from J; bases not matched to a gene: 0. The CDR3 DNA reads TGTGCCAGCAGCTTTAGCGGGAGGGCCTACGAGCAGTACTTC. Protein: CASSFSGRAYEQYF.

CDR3 DNA: TGTGCCAGCAGCCAAGGGATAAACATTCAGTACTTC. This translates into CASSQGINIQYF. This rearrangement joins TRBV14 to TRBJ2-4; D is unresolved. Trimming took 1 base from V and 6 from J, leaving 4 bases between them. CDR3 size: 12 residues. Germline V gene data show CDR1 as SGHDN and CDR2 as FVKESK. The variable domain in full, with the rest retrieved from reference TRBV14 and TRBJ2-4, is EAGVTQFPSHSVIEKGQTVTLRCDPISGHDNLYWYRRVMGKEIKFLLHFVKESKQDESGMPNNRFLAERTGGTYSTLKVQPAELEDSGVYFCASSQGINIQYFGAGTRLSVL.

V usage is TRBV28 and J usage is TRBJ2-1; 7 positions match TRBD2. The germline gives CDR1 MDHEN, CDR2 SYDVKM. The V gene end was trimmed by 6 bases and the J gene end by 8 bases; junction bases not matched to a gene: 10. The CDR3 has 14 residues. The DNA for the CDR3 is TGTGCCAGCAGCCCAGCGGGGTCTGTGGATGAGCAGTTCTTC. Its protein product is CASSPAGSVDEQFF.

The rearrangement links TRBV14 to TRBJ2-7, with 8 bases matching TRBD2. The CDR3 extends over 14 amino acids. V lost 1 base to trimming and J lost 5 bases; unmatched junction nucleotides: 4. Germline lookup yields CDR1 SGHDN and CDR2 FVKESK. CDR3 bases: TGTGCCAGCAGCCAAGCGGGAGGGCCCCACGAGCAGTACTTC. It is translated as CASSQAGGPHEQYF.

CDR3 DNA: TGTGCCAGCAGTGAAGCGCTTTCGGGAGCGCTAGATTACGCCTACGAGCAGTACTTC. It specifies CASSEALSGALDYAYEQYF. The gene calls are TRBV6-1 and TRBJ2-7; a weak D match, TRBD2 (6 bases). Trimming cost V 0 bases and J 2 bases, with 23 bases left between them. Looked up from germline, CDR1 is MNHNS and CDR2 is SASEGT. The CDR3 extends over 19 amino acids.

This rearrangement joins TRBV29-1 to TRBJ2-7; TRBD2 might be the D (5 bases). Trimming left V 7 bases short and J 3 bases short, with 10 bases between. This CDR3 region has 11 residues. Germline CDR1 reads SQVTM; CDR2 reads ANQGSEA. CDR3 loop: CSAVAGYEQYF. In DNA form, the CDR3 reads TGCAGCGCCGTGGCGGGCTACGAGCAGTACTTC.

This sequence joins TRBV9 and TRBJ2-3; a possible D gene is TRBD2 (7 bases). Germline V gives CDR1 SGDLS, CDR2 YYNGEE. V lost 4 bases to trimming and J lost 6 bases, with 12 bases between them. CDR3 length: 13 residues. The CDR3 sequence is CASSLEGGDTQYF. Written as DNA, the CDR3 is TGTGCCAGCAGCCTCGAGGGGGGGGATACGCAGTATTTT.

The chain combines TRBV5-4 with TRBJ2-5; the D gene is possibly TRBD2 (6 bases). The CDR3 covers 16 residues. V was pared by 4 bases and J by 5 bases, with 21 bases between. Germline V gene data show CDR1 as SGHNT and CDR2 as YYREEE (reference sequence). DNA of the CDR3: TGTGCCAGCAGCCCCGATGGCGTGGGGGGTGGGGAGACCCAGTACTTC. This codes for CASSPDGVGGGETQYF.